One sample yielded the 29 T cell receptor beta chains listed below, sequenced in a study of Ad26.COV2.S vaccination and SARS-CoV-2 variants. Treatment of the sample: around 19 received Ad26.COV2.S at low or high dose, single or two shots; 5 received placebo; per-sample allocation not given. Each sample was drawn 63 days after the first injection (of vaccine or placebo). Sequencing used immunoSEQ multiplex PCR; TCRdb keeps in-frame clones, though not all of them. This sample has around 450,000 clones, with about 89% found just once. Sequencing was performed on peripheral blood, taken in a trial of Ad26.COV2.S vaccine versus placebo. Source of these receptors: a person aged 18-65 years who received the Ad26.COV2.S COVID-19 vaccine or a placebo.

The J gene is TRBJ1-5, the V gene TRBV27; D possibly corresponds to TRBD1 (5 bases). Trimming cost V 6 bases and J 3 bases, with 9 bases left between them. The CDR3 extends over 13 amino acids. Germline V CDR1 and CDR2: MNHEY, SMNVEV (reference sequence). In nucleotides, the CDR3 is TGTGCCAGCAGAGGGGTGTACAATCAGCCCCAGCATTTT. It yields the protein CASRGVYNQPQHF.

V usage is TRBV7-2 and J usage is TRBJ1-4; the match to TRBD1 covers 7 bases. V lost 5 bases, J lost 4 bases, and 7 bases stayed unmatched. The CDR3 covers 15 residues. CDR1 and CDR2 from the germline V gene are SGHTA and FQGNSA. This CDR3 is CASSPATGYNEKLFF. For the CDR3, the DNA is TGTGCCAGCAGCCCGGCGACAGGGTATAATGAAAAACTGTTTTTT.

The count of this clone is one. The J gene is TRBJ2-1, the V gene TRBV19; D may be TRBD2 (5 bases). There are 14 residues in the CDR3. Trimming stripped 3 bases from V and 9 bases from J, with 15 bases between. Germline loops: CDR1 LNHDA, CDR2 SQIVND (reference sequence). CDR3: CASSIMSSRGEQFF. DNA for the CDR3: TGTGCCAGTAGTATTATGTCATCCCGGGGTGAGCAGTTCTTC. Variable domain in full (rest from reference TRBV19 and TRBJ2-1): DGGITQSPKYLFRKEGQNVTLSCEQNLNHDAMYWYRQDPGQGLRLIYYSQIVNDFQKGDIAEGYSVSREKKESFPLTVTSAQKNPTAFYLCASSIMSSRGEQFFGPGTRLTVL.

V usage is TRBV19 and J usage is TRBJ1-1, with a weak D call TRBD1 (5 bases). V was trimmed by 4 bases and J by 4 bases, leaving 13 bases between them. The CDR3 totals 14 residues. Germline V gives CDR1 LNHDA, CDR2 SQIVND (reference sequence). In DNA, the CDR3 is TGTGCCAGTAGTACAGGGTTTCAATCCACTGAAGCTTTCTTT. It translates to CASSTGFQSTEAFF. Using reference TRBV19 and TRBJ1-1 for the parts outside the CDR3, the full variable domain is DGGITQSPKYLFRKEGQNVTLSCEQNLNHDAMYWYRQDPGQGLRLIYYSQIVNDFQKGDIAEGYSVSREKKESFPLTVTSAQKNPTAFYLCASSTGFQSTEAFFGQGTRLTVV.

V is TRBV7-9 and J is TRBJ1-3, with D hard to call. Germline V gene data show CDR1 as SEHNR and CDR2 as FQNEAQ (reference sequence). V was pared by 10 bases and J by 0 bases, with 10 bases between. This CDR3 region has 13 residues. CDR3 DNA: TGTGCCATCCGCCAGGTCTCTGGAAACACCATATATTTT. Translated, it gives CAIRQVSGNTIYF.

The chain is built from TRBV27 and TRBJ1-3, with D possibly matching TRBD1 (6 bases). CDR3 length equals 14 residues. CDR1 and CDR2 from the germline V gene are MNHEY and SMNVEV (reference sequence). Between the trimmed V and J ends, which lost 5 bases and 2 bases, there was a span of 10 bases. The CDR3 is CASSVTGPGNTIYF. In DNA form, the CDR3 reads TGTGCCAGCAGTGTAACAGGGCCTGGAAACACCATATATTTT.

This chain uses TRBV24-1 with TRBJ2-3; 7 bases agree with TRBD1. Germline lookup yields CDR1 KGHDR and CDR2 SFDVKD. V gave up 12 bases and J gave up 3 bases; unmatched junction bases: 8. The CDR3 covers 13 residues. CDR3 sequence: CAASGGNTDTQYF. In DNA, the CDR3 is TGTGCCGCCTCAGGGGGAAATACAGATACGCAGTATTTT.

V usage is TRBV28 and J usage is TRBJ2-7, with a weak D call TRBD1 (5 bases). The CDR3 has 13 amino acids. The germline V gene has CDR1 MDHEN and CDR2 SYDVKM. The germline V and J ends were trimmed by 5 bases and 5 bases, with 13 bases remaining between them. In nucleotides, the CDR3 is TGTGCCAGCAGTCCCCTCGGCAGGGACGAGCAGTACTTC. It is translated as CASSPLGRDEQYF.

The V gene is TRBV24-1, the J gene TRBJ2-1, with 12 positions matching TRBD2. J was trimmed by 0 bases and V by 5 bases; bases with no gene match: 4. CDR3 length: 17 amino acids. Germline V gene lookup returns CDR1 KGHDR and CDR2 SFDVKD. The CDR3 coding sequence is TGTGCCACCAGTGGGGGACTAGCGGGCCTCTCCTACAATGAGCAGTTCTTC. This codes for CATSGGLAGLSYNEQFF.

The chain joins TRBV28 to TRBJ2-7; possibly TRBD2 for D (6 bases). In germline, CDR1 is MDHEN, CDR2 SYDVKM. CDR3 size: 14 residues. Trimming pared 5 bases from V and 7 bases from J, leaving 18 bases between. The CDR3 DNA reads as TGTGCCAGCAGTGGGGCGGGTGAGGCGGGAGAGCAGTACTTC. It yields the protein CASSGAGEAGEQYF.

The chain combines TRBV27 with TRBJ2-2; D is perhaps TRBD1 or TRBD2 (5 bases each). The CDR3 runs to 14 residues. Germline V gives CDR1 MNHEY, CDR2 SMNVEV (reference sequence). V gave up 10 bases and J gave up 4 bases, with 16 bases separating them. Here the CDR3 DNA reads TGTGCCACCGCCTTGGGGGACGGCACCGGGGAGCTGTTTTTT. This gives the protein CATALGDGTGELFF.

The rearrangement joins TRBV6-1 to TRBJ2-1; D gene ambiguous. The germline V gene encodes CDR1 MNHNS and CDR2 SASEGT. The CDR3 totals 13 residues. V lost 3 bases to trimming and J lost 9 bases, with 12 bases between them. The CDR3 spells CASSEVSGFEQFF. CDR3 sequence (DNA): TGTGCCAGCAGTGAGGTCTCCGGGTTTGAGCAGTTCTTC.

The chain is built from TRBV5-5 and TRBJ1-1, with D unclear. Trimming shortened V by 1 base and J by 3 bases, and 10 bases separated the two germline ends. CDR1 SGHKS and CDR2 YYEKEE come from the germline V gene (reference sequence). CDR3 size: 14 residues. The CDR3 region has the DNA TGTGCCAGCAGCTTGCTCCAGGCCTACACTGAAGCTTTCTTT. This sequence encodes CASSLLQAYTEAFF.

This chain uses TRBV2 with TRBJ2-2; 11 nucleotides align to TRBD1. The germline V gene encodes CDR1 SNHLY and CDR2 FYNNEI. This CDR3 has 16 amino acids. Trimming removed 6 bases from V and 5 bases from J; junction bases left unmatched: 8. The CDR3 is CASSQYGTGGTGELFF. The CDR3 DNA sequence: TGTGCCAGCAGCCAATATGGGACAGGGGGTACCGGGGAGCTGTTTTTT. The whole variable domain, filled in from reference TRBV2 and TRBJ2-2, reads EPEVTQTPSHQVTQMGQEVILRCVPISNHLYFYWYRQILGQKVEFLVSFYNNEISEKSEIFDDQFSVERPDGSNFTLKIRSTKLEDSAMYFCASSQYGTGGTGELFFGEGSRLTVL.

The chain links TRBV7-3 to TRBJ1-2; TRBD1 matches 7 bases. V lost 6 bases to trimming and J lost 7 bases; unmatched junction nucleotides: 14. This CDR3 comprises 15 residues. In germline, CDR1 is SGHTA, CDR2 FQGTGA. The CDR3 region has the DNA TGTGCCAGCAGAAAATCGGGGACAGAAGAGGGTGGCTACACCTTC. As protein: CASRKSGTEEGGYTF.

The rearrangement uses TRBV9 and TRBJ2-7; TRBD1 matches 7 bases. Germline V gene lookup returns CDR1 SGDLS and CDR2 YYNGEE. The V segment lost 1 base and the J segment 7 bases; nucleotides outside the gene matches: 8. CDR3 size: 14 residues. The CDR3 loop reads CASSVTGEIGEQYF. Written as DNA, the CDR3 is TGTGCCAGCAGCGTAACAGGGGAAATCGGGGAGCAGTACTTC.

The genes are TRBV30 and TRBJ1-1, with D uncertain. The CDR3 has 13 residues. CDR1 is GTSNPN and CDR2 is SVGIG in the germline V gene (reference sequence). V was pared by 3 bases and J by 5 bases, with 13 bases between. The CDR3 spells CAWRGRGDTEAFF. The CDR3 DNA is TGTGCCTGGAGAGGCCGCGGGGATACTGAAGCTTTCTTT.

This rearrangement joins TRBV30 to TRBJ1-5; no definite D call. Per the germline V gene, CDR1 is GTSNPN and CDR2 is SVGIG (reference sequence). The V gene lost 0 bases and the J gene lost 4 bases, with 7 bases spanning the gap. The CDR3 sequence is 13 residues long. CDR3 in amino acids: CAWSVGANQPQHF. CDR3 sequence (DNA): TGTGCCTGGAGTGTCGGCGCAAATCAGCCCCAGCATTTT.

V usage is TRBV27 and J usage is TRBJ1-1; 11 nucleotides align to TRBD1. The trim removed 4 bases at V and 5 bases at J, leaving 0 bases unmatched. The germline gives CDR1 MNHEY, CDR2 SMNVEV (reference sequence). The CDR3 is 13 residues long. The chain's CDR3 is CASSWDRGTEAFF. CDR3 coding DNA: TGTGCCAGCAGTTGGGACAGGGGGACTGAAGCTTTCTTT.

This clone turned up a few times. The chain is built from TRBV27 and TRBJ1-5; D gene unclear. Trimming took 2 bases from V and 4 from J, leaving 9 bases between them. Germline V gives CDR1 MNHEY, CDR2 SMNVEV (reference sequence). This CDR3 is 14 amino acids long. The chain's CDR3 is CASSLRGQNQPQHF. For the CDR3, the DNA is TGTGCCAGCAGTTTAAGAGGGCAGAATCAGCCCCAGCATTTT.

This clone is a singleton in its sample. The V gene is TRBV4-1, the J gene TRBJ2-5; 10 bases fit TRBD1. The CDR3 has 15 residues. Trimming at V came to 5 bases and at J to 2 bases, leaving 5 bases not matched to a gene. Germline V CDR1 and CDR2: MGHRA, YSYEKL. The CDR3, as DNA: TGCGCCAGCAGCTTGGGACAGGGGAGACAAGAGACCCAGTACTTC. Translation: CASSLGQGRQETQYF.

The chain uses TRBV19 and TRBJ2-1, with TRBD2 matching over 7 bases. Germline V gene sequence: CDR1 LNHDA, CDR2 SQIVND (reference sequence). Germline trimming cut 4 bases from V and 0 bases from J; bases unmatched to any gene: 12. This CDR3 is built from 18 residues. The DNA for the CDR3 is TGTGCCAGTAGTACCCCTAGGTTGCGGGGGAGCTCCTACAATGAGCAGTTCTTC. Protein: CASSTPRLRGSSYNEQFF.

The chain is built from TRBV4-1 and TRBJ2-3; weak D call: TRBD1 (6 bases). The germline V gene encodes CDR1 MGHRA and CDR2 YSYEKL. The CDR3 has 16 amino acids. V lost 4 bases to trimming and J lost 2 bases, with 16 bases between them. CDR3 sequence: CASSLLALGATDTQYF. In DNA, the CDR3 is TGCGCCAGCAGCCTTCTTGCTTTGGGGGCCACAGATACGCAGTATTTT.

In its sample, this clone was seen once. In nucleotides, the CDR3 is TGCGCCAGCAGCTTGGCCGGGGGGGCCATCTCCTACAATGAGCAGTTCTTC. Amino acid sequence: CASSLAGGAISYNEQFF. The chain combines TRBV5-1 with TRBJ2-1, with 8 positions matching TRBD2. Germline V gives CDR1 SGHRS, CDR2 YFSETQ. This CDR3 region has 17 residues. V dropped 0 bases and J dropped 0; count of bases not matched to a gene: 5.

This sequence joins TRBV6-4 and TRBJ1-5; the D is unclear. Looked up from germline, CDR1 is MRHNA and CDR2 is SNTAGT. Trimming left V 10 bases short and J 7 bases short, with 14 bases between. The CDR3 consists of 12 residues. The CDR3 bases are TGTGCCACTCCCGACCGTGACCAGCCCCAGCATTTT. Its protein product is CATPDRDQPQHF.

The chain is built from TRBV5-1 and TRBJ1-2; maybe TRBD1 (6 bases). Germline assignment: CDR1 SGHRS and CDR2 YFSETQ. This CDR3 contains 16 residues. With 6 bases removed from V and 4 bases from J, the gap between germline ends came to 22 bases. The CDR3 is CASTPGTGSRGYGYTF. The CDR3 nucleotides read TGCGCCAGCACCCCGGGAACAGGGAGTCGGGGCTATGGCTACACCTTC.

The chain carries TRBV28 and TRBJ1-4; 8 bases fit TRBD1. The CDR3 runs to 17 residues. V lost 4 bases to trimming and J lost 4 bases; unmatched junction nucleotides: 11. CDR1 MDHEN and CDR2 SYDVKM come from the germline V gene. The CDR3 reads CASSSYRDRNNNEKLFF. The CDR3 DNA reads as TGTGCCAGCAGTTCCTACCGGGACAGGAACAATAATGAAAAACTGTTTTTT.

The rearrangement links TRBV4-1 to TRBJ1-5; D is uncertain. Trimming removed 0 bases at V and 1 base at J, with 19 bases between. Germline CDR1 MGHRA, CDR2 YSYEKL. The CDR3 loop spans 19 amino acids. The DNA for the CDR3 is TGCGCCAGCAGCCAAGATCAGATCAGCGGGAGCGGGAGCAATCAGCCCCAGCATTTT. Translating gives CASSQDQISGSGSNQPQHF.

The chain links TRBV6-2 or TRBV6-3 to TRBJ1-1, with 7 bases aligning to TRBD1. Looked up from germline, CDR1 is MNHEY and CDR2 is SVGEGT. Trimming took 0 bases from V and 5 from J; bases not matched to a gene: 9. The CDR3 is 16 residues long. The DNA of the CDR3 is TGTGCCAGCAGTTACTCCCGACAGGGACATTCGACTGAAGCTTTCTTT. Its protein is CASSYSRQGHSTEAFF.